Listed here are 27 T cell receptor beta chains from one sample, sequenced in a study of beta chain features in type 1 diabetes. Study-wide points: Type 1 diabetes patients had TCRB CDR3s that were shorter (moderately but significantly so) in all four CD4+ subsets.

No antigen has been assigned to these receptors. The whole isolated RNA underwent reverse transcription, so sequencing captured expressed TCRB transcripts. The assay was immunoSEQ multiplex PCR, and TCRdb's table has in-frame clones only and misses some. The sample has about 710,000 clones; over 12% are singletons. Sequences were obtained from naive CD4+ T cells from blood. The receptor source for this set is a man aged 18 to 30 with type 1 diabetes.

A few counts support this clone. This chain links TRBV11-2 with TRBJ1-1; TRBD1 agrees at 7 bases. CDR1 and CDR2 (germline): SGHAT, FQNNGV. V dropped 5 bases and J dropped 2; count of bases not matched to a gene: 5. This CDR3 is built from 14 residues. The CDR3 spells CASSVRQGNTEAFF. CDR3 sequence (DNA): TGTGCCAGCAGCGTACGACAGGGAAACACTGAAGCTTTCTTT. The full variable domain, completed using reference TRBV11-2 and TRBJ1-1, is EAGVAQSPRYKIIEKRQSVAFWCNPISGHATLYWYQQILGQGPKLLIQFQNNGVVDDSQLPKDRFSAERLKGVDSTLKIQPAKLEDSAVYLCASSVRQGNTEAFFGQGTRLTVV.

The chain couples TRBV4-1 to TRBJ2-1; D is uncertain. This CDR3 has 15 residues. Germline V gives CDR1 MGHRA, CDR2 YSYEKL. Trimming left V 4 bases short and J 2 bases short, with 12 bases between. In DNA form, the CDR3 reads TGCGCCAGCAGCCTTGGCAGTCTGACCTACAATGAGCAGTTCTTC. Amino acid sequence: CASSLGSLTYNEQFF.

The CDR3 bases are TGTGCCAGCAGGGATAGACAGGGAGGCACCTATAATTCACCCCTCCACTTT. As protein: CASRDRQGGTYNSPLHF. The V call is TRBV2, the J call TRBJ1-6, with 7 bases aligning to TRBD1. The J segment lost 2 bases and the V segment lost 6 bases, leaving 10 bases of the junction unmatched. Germline-derived CDR1 and CDR2 are SNHLY and FYNNEI. This CDR3 region has 17 residues.

V usage is TRBV30 and J usage is TRBJ2-3; 11 nucleotides align to TRBD2. Trimming removed 3 bases from V and 1 base from J; junction bases left unmatched: 3. Germline-derived CDR1 and CDR2 are GTSNPN and SVGIG (reference sequence). This CDR3 is built from 15 residues. CDR3 nucleotides: TGTGCCTGGAGGATGGGACTAGCGGGCACAGATACGCAGTATTTT. Protein product: CAWRMGLAGTDTQYF.

Regarding this clone: Other DNA sequences within the sample encode an identical CDR3. The chain links TRBV29-1 to TRBJ1-1; D may be TRBD1 (5 bases). V was pared by 4 bases and J by 0 bases, with 6 bases between. CDR3 length: 12 residues. The germline CDR1 and CDR2 sequences are SQVTM and ANQGSEA. The CDR3 DNA reads TGCAGCGTTGGACAGCTGAACACTGAAGCTTTCTTT. As protein: CSVGQLNTEAFF. Drawing the rest from reference TRBV29-1 and TRBJ1-1, the complete variable domain is SAVISQKPSRDICQRGTSLTIQCQVDSQVTMMFWYRQQPGQSLTLIATANQGSEATYESGFVIDKFPISRPNLTFSTLTVSNMSPEDSSIYLCSVGQLNTEAFFGQGTRLTVV.

Here the CDR3 reads CASSLGDRFQETQYF. The DNA of the CDR3 is TGCGCCAGCAGCTTGGGCGACAGGTTCCAAGAGACCCAGTACTTC. The genes are TRBV5-1 and TRBJ2-5; possible D gene TRBD1, 6 bases. The length of the CDR3 is 15 residues. Germline CDR1 reads SGHRS; CDR2 reads YFSETQ. Trimming removed 0 bases at V and 1 base at J, with 10 bases between. The whole variable domain, filled in from reference TRBV5-1 and TRBJ2-5, reads KAGVTQTPRYLIKTRGQQVTLSCSPISGHRSVSWYQQTPGQGLQFLFEYFSETQRNKGNFPGRFSGRQFSNSRSEMNVSTLELGDSALYLCASSLGDRFQETQYFGPGTRLLVL.

This clone was seen more than once but under ten times. V gene TRBV28 combines with J gene TRBJ2-7; 9 bases are a match to TRBD1. The CDR3 totals 16 residues. CDR1 and CDR2 from the germline V gene are MDHEN and SYDVKM. J gave up 5 bases and V 5 bases, and 13 bases lay outside the gene matches. CDR3 in amino acids: CASSPPRDRVVHEQYF. CDR3 nucleotides: TGTGCCAGCAGTCCACCCCGGGACAGGGTCGTCCACGAGCAGTACTTC. Combining the CDR3 with reference TRBV28 and TRBJ2-7 gives the whole variable domain DVKVTQSSRYLVKRTGEKVFLECVQDMDHENMFWYRQDPGLGLRLIYFSYDVKMKEKGDIPEGYSVSREKKERFSLILESASTNQTSMYLCASSPPRDRVVHEQYFGPGTRLTVT.

The chain couples TRBV7-2 to TRBJ1-3, with a tentative D call TRBD1 (6 bases). This CDR3 is built from 15 residues. In germline, CDR1 is SGHTA, CDR2 FQGNSA. Deletions cut 3 bases from V and 0 bases from J, with 9 bases between. CDR3 in amino acids: CASSFQGSSGNTIYF. For the CDR3, the DNA is TGTGCCAGCAGCTTCCAGGGGAGCTCTGGAAACACCATATATTTT.

This clone was observed a handful of times. J is TRBJ2-1 and V is TRBV30, with D possibly TRBD2 on 6 matching bases. Germline V gives CDR1 GTSNPN, CDR2 SVGIG (reference sequence). CDR3 length: 14 residues. V shed 2 bases and J shed 4 bases, with 12 bases lying between them. The CDR3 bases are TGTGCCTGGAGTTACATGGGGGGTTACAATGAGCAGTTCTTC. Its translation: CAWSYMGGYNEQFF.

The gene calls are TRBV5-1 and TRBJ1-5; no clear D. The germline CDR1 and CDR2 sequences are SGHRS and YFSETQ. CDR3 length: 13 residues. V lost 2 bases, J lost 7 bases, and 10 bases lay in between. The CDR3 DNA follows: TGCGCCAGCAGCTTAACCCCGAGACAGCCCCAGCATTTT. As protein: CASSLTPRQPQHF.

This clone occurred once. The chain is built from TRBV6-6 and TRBJ2-7, with 10 bases lining up with TRBD2. The CDR3 has 15 residues. Germline V gene sequence: CDR1 MNHNY, CDR2 SVGAGI (reference sequence). The V segment lost 3 bases and the J segment 4 bases; nucleotides outside the gene matches: 6. In nucleotides, the CDR3 is TGTGCCAGCAGTTATTCGGGACTAGCGCCTTACGAGCAGTACTTC. Amino acids: CASSYSGLAPYEQYF.

A word on this clone: This CDR3 is also generated by other DNA sequences in the sample. The chain joins TRBV9 to TRBJ2-1; TRBD2 might be the D (6 bases). The CDR3 totals 13 residues. The germline gives CDR1 SGDLS, CDR2 YYNGEE. V was trimmed by 2 bases and J by 6 bases, leaving 9 bases between them. The CDR3 coding sequence is TGTGCCAGCAGCGTTCCCGGGGGCAATGAGCAGTTCTTC. Protein product: CASSVPGGNEQFF.

The table lists this clone with a few counts. This chain uses TRBV6-1 with TRBJ2-3; 12 nucleotides match TRBD1. This CDR3 is 15 amino acids long. The ends lost 7 bases at V and 5 bases at J; junction bases unmatched: 7. Germline V lookup: CDR1 MNHNS, CDR2 SASEGT. The DNA for the CDR3 is TGTGCCAGCATGACGGGACAGGGGGCAGGAGATACGCAGTATTTT. This encodes CASMTGQGAGDTQYF.

This clone was detected a few times. The chain recombines TRBV11-3 with TRBJ1-1; no definite D call. The V end was cut by 0 bases, the J end by 0 bases, with 2 bases between. Germline loops: CDR1 SGHNT, CDR2 YENEEA. The CDR3 covers 13 residues. The CDR3 nucleotides read TGTGCCAGCAGCTTAGACCTGAACACTGAAGCTTTCTTT. Translation: CASSLDLNTEAFF.

This clone was detected a few times. This chain joins TRBV29-1 and TRBJ1-4; perhaps TRBD1 as D (5 bases). The CDR3 sequence is 12 residues long. Trimming removed 4 bases from V and 5 bases from J, with 8 bases in between. Germline lookup yields CDR1 SQVTM and CDR2 ANQGSEA. The CDR3 is CSVAQGNEKLFF. The CDR3 bases are TGCAGCGTTGCTCAGGGCAATGAAAAACTGTTTTTT.

This clone appeared a few times. The chain couples TRBV11-3 to TRBJ2-7, with 7 bases identical to TRBD1. Per the germline V gene, CDR1 is SGHNT and CDR2 is YENEEA. This CDR3 comprises 15 residues. V shed 3 bases and J 6 bases; nucleotides not matched to a gene: 11. The CDR3: CASSFAGTVNIEQYF. CDR3 nucleotide sequence: TGTGCCAGCAGCTTCGCCGGGACAGTCAACATCGAGCAGTACTTC.

This chain uses TRBV7-2 with TRBJ2-7; 7 positions match TRBD1. Germline loops: CDR1 SGHTA, CDR2 FQGNSA. Trimming cost V 1 base and J 6 bases; bases outside gene matches: 6. The CDR3 has 14 amino acids. The CDR3 DNA reads TGTGCCAGCAGCTTAGAAGAGGGGGCACGCGAGCAGTACTTC. It encodes CASSLEEGAREQYF.

The rearrangement joins TRBV28 to TRBJ2-7, with D unresolved. In germline, CDR1 is MDHEN, CDR2 SYDVKM. This CDR3 is built from 14 residues. The V and J ends lost 10 bases and 2 bases respectively, with 18 bases between them. CDR3 nucleotide sequence: TGTGCCACTCTGGGGTTGAGGATAACCTACGAGCAGTACTTC. The encoded protein is CATLGLRITYEQYF.

There are a few counts of this clone. The genes are TRBV25-1 and TRBJ2-7, with D possibly being TRBD1 (5 bases). With 2 bases removed from V and 4 bases from J, the gap between germline ends came to 15 bases. Per germline, CDR1 MGHDK and CDR2 SYGVNS. The CDR3 runs to 15 residues. The CDR3 DNA follows: TGTGCCAGCAGTGAAGGGGCGGCAGGTACTTACGAGCAGTACTTC. It codes for CASSEGAAGTYEQYF.

The rearrangement uses TRBV27 and TRBJ2-5; tentative D call: TRBD1 (6 bases). The CDR3 is made up of 14 amino acids. Deletions cut 2 bases from V and 4 bases from J, with 11 bases between. The V gene's germline CDR1 is MNHEY and CDR2 SMNVEV (reference sequence). The CDR3 region has the DNA TGTGCCAGCAGTTTAACCGTCAGGGGAGAGACCCAGTACTTC. This translates into CASSLTVRGETQYF.

This clone was found a few times. The same CDR3 also results from other DNA sequences found in this sample. V usage is TRBV7-2 and J usage is TRBJ2-7; D might be TRBD1 or TRBD2, each matching 6 bases. CDR3 length: 13 amino acids. V lost 0 bases and J lost 4, with 7 bases in between. Germline loops: CDR1 SGHTA, CDR2 FQGNSA. The DNA for the CDR3 is TGTGCCAGCAGCTTAGCAGGGGGGTACGAGCAGTACTTC. It yields the protein CASSLAGGYEQYF.

V usage is TRBV9 and J usage is TRBJ1-2; D is possibly TRBD1 (6 bases). Trimming pared 0 bases from V and 7 bases from J, leaving 10 bases between. The CDR3 runs 13 residues. The germline gives CDR1 SGDLS, CDR2 YYNGEE. CDR3 sequence reads: CASSVEQGFGYTF. CDR3 DNA: TGTGCCAGCAGCGTAGAACAGGGTTTTGGCTACACCTTC.

The rearrangement joins TRBV30 to TRBJ2-7, with D possibly matching TRBD1 (5 bases). In germline, CDR1 is GTSNPN, CDR2 SVGIG (reference sequence). The CDR3 is 13 amino acids. The CDR3 is CAGAPTEDYEQYF. CDR3 nucleotide sequence: TGTGCTGGGGCCCCAACAGAGGACTACGAGCAGTACTTC.

Turning to this clone: Other nucleotide sequences from this sample produce the same CDR3. The V gene is TRBV25-1, the J gene TRBJ1-2; TRBD1 agrees at 7 bases. This CDR3 is built from 12 residues. Trimming at V came to 4 bases and at J to 5 bases, leaving 1 base not matched to a gene. The V gene's germline CDR1 is MGHDK and CDR2 SYGVNS. The CDR3 sequence: CASSGDSYGYTF. Here the CDR3 DNA reads TGTGCCAGCAGTGGGGACAGTTATGGCTACACCTTC.

V gene TRBV18 combines with J gene TRBJ2-7; no firm D call. CDR1 is KGHSH, CDR2 LQKENI, per germline. This CDR3 comprises 14 residues. Trimming took 6 bases from V and 2 from J, leaving 14 bases between them. CDR3 sequence (DNA): TGTGCCAGCTCTCTCACTTCGACGGCCTACGAGCAGTACTTC. Its translation is CASSLTSTAYEQYF. Variable domain in full (rest from reference TRBV18 and TRBJ2-7): NAGVMQNPRHLVRRRGQEARLRCSPMKGHSHVYWYRQLPEEGLKFMVYLQKENIIDESGMPKERFSAEFPKEGPSILRIQQVVRGDSAAYFCASSLTSTAYEQYFGPGTRLTVT.

This clone occurred a few times. The V call is TRBV29-1, the J call TRBJ2-2; 15 bases agree with TRBD2. Germline V gene data show CDR1 as SQVTM and CDR2 as ANQGSEA. The CDR3 runs to 16 residues. Losses at the gene ends were 7 bases for V and 5 bases for J; bases not matched to a gene: 8. This chain's CDR3 is CSAEGLAGGRTGELFF. CDR3 nucleotide sequence: TGCAGCGCTGAGGGACTAGCGGGGGGTCGAACCGGGGAGCTGTTTTTT.

The chain recombines TRBV30 with TRBJ1-5; the D is unclear. V lost 0 bases and J lost 1, with 10 bases in between. The CDR3 has 15 residues. CDR1 is GTSNPN, CDR2 SVGIG, per germline (reference sequence). For the CDR3, the DNA is TGTGCCTGGAGTGTACTATTCGGGAGCAATCAGCCCCAGCATTTT. Its translation is CAWSVLFGSNQPQHF.